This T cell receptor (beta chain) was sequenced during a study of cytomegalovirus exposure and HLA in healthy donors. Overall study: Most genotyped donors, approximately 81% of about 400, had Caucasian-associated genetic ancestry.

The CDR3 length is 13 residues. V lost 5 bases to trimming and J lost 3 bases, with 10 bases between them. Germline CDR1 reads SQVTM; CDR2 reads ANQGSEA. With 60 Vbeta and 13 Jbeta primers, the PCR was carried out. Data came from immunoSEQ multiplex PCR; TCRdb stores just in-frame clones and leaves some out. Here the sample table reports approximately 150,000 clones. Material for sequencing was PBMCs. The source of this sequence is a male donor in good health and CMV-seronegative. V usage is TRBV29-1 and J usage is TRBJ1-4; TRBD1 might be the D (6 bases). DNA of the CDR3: TGCAGCGTTAACAGGGATCCTAATGAAAAACTGTTTTTT. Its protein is CSVNRDPNEKLFF. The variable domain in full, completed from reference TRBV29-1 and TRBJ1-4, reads SAVISQKPSRDICQRGTSLTIQCQVDSQVTMMFWYRQQPGQSLTLIATANQGSEATYESGFVIDKFPISRPNLTFSTLTVSNMSPEDSSIYLCSVNRDPNEKLFFGSGTQLSVL.